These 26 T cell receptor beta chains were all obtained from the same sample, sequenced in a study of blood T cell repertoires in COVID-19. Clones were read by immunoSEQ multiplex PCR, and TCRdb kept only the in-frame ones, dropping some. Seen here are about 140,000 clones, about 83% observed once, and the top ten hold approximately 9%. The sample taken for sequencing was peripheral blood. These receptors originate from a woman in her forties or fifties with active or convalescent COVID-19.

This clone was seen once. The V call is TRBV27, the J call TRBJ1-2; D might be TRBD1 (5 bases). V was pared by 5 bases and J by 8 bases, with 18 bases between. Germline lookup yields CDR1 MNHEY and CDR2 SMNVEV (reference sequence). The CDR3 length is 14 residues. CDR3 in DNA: TGTGCCAGCAGTCCCCGGACATTTTCCTACGGCTACACCTTC. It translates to CASSPRTFSYGYTF.

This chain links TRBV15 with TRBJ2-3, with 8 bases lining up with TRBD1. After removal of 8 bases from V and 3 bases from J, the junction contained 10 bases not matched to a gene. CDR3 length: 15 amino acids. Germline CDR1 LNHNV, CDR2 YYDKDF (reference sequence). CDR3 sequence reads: CATAAVQGATDTQYF. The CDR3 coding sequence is TGTGCCACCGCTGCGGTCCAGGGGGCAACAGATACGCAGTATTTT.

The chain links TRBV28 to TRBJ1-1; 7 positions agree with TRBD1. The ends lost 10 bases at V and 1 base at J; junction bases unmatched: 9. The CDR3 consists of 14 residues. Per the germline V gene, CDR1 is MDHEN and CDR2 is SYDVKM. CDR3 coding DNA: TGTGCCACCGACGAGGGGGCCGGGAACACTGAAGCTTTCTTT. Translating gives CATDEGAGNTEAFF. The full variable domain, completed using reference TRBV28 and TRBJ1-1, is DVKVTQSSRYLVKRTGEKVFLECVQDMDHENMFWYRQDPGLGLRLIYFSYDVKMKEKGDIPEGYSVSREKKERFSLILESASTNQTSMYLCATDEGAGNTEAFFGQGTRLTVV.

CDR3 DNA: TGTGCCAGCTCGATCAGACTAGAGGTACCCAATGAGCAGTTCTTC. As protein: CASSIRLEVPNEQFF. The chain couples TRBV18 to TRBJ2-1; a possible D gene is TRBD2 (6 bases). With 6 bases removed from V and 6 bases from J, the gap between germline ends came to 18 bases. The CDR3 loop spans 15 amino acids. Looked up from germline, CDR1 is KGHSH and CDR2 is LQKENI.

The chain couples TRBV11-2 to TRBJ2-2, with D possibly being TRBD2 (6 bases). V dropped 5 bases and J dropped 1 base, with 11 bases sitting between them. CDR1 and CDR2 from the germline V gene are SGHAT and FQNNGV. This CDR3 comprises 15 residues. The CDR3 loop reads CASSRLARNTGELFF. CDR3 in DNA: TGTGCCAGCAGCCGGCTAGCGAGGAACACCGGGGAGCTGTTTTTT.

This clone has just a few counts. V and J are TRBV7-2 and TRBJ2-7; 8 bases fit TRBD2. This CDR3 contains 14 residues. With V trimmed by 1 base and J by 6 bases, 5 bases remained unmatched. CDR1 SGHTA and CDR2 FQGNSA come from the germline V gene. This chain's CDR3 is CASSLVLAGGEQYF. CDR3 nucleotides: TGTGCCAGCAGCTTAGTGCTAGCGGGTGGCGAGCAGTACTTC.

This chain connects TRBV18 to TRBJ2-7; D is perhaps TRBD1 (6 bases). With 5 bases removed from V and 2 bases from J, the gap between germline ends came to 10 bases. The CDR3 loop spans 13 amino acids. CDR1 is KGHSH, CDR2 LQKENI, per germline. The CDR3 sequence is CASSAGQTYEQYF. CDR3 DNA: TGTGCCAGCTCAGCAGGACAGACCTACGAGCAGTACTTC.

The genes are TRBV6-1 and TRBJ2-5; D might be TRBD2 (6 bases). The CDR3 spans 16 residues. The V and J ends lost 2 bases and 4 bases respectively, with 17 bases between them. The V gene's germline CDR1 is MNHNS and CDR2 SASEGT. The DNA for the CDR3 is TGTGCCAGCAGTGAAACCTGGGGGGAGTTGGGAGAGACCCAGTACTTC. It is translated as CASSETWGELGETQYF.

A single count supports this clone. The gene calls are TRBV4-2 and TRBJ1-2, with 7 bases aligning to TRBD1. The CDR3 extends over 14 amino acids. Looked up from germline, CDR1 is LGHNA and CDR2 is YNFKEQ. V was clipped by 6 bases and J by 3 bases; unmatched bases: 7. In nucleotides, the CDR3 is TGTGCCAGCAGTCCGCCCGGACAGGACTATGGCTACACCTTC. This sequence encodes CASSPPGQDYGYTF.

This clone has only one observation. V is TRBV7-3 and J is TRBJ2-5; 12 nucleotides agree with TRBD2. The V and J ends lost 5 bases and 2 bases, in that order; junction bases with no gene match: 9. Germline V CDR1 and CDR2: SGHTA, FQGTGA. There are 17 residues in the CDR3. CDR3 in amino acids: CASSAGLAGRGQETQYF. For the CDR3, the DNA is TGTGCCAGCAGCGCCGGACTAGCGGGGAGGGGGCAAGAGACCCAGTACTTC.

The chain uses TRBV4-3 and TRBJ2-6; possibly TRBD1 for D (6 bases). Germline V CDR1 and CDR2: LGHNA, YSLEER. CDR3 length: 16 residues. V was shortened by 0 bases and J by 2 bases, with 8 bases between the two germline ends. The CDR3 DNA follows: TGCGCCAGCAGCCAAGATCCAGGGGCTGGGGCCAACGTCCTGACTTTC. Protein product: CASSQDPGAGANVLTF.

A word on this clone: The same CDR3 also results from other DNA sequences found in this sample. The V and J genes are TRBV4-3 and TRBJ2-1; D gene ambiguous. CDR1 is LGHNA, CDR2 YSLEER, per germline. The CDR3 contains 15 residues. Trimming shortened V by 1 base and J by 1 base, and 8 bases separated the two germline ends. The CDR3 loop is CASSQVAGSYNEQFF. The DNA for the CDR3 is TGCGCCAGCAGCCAAGTTGCCGGTTCCTACAATGAGCAGTTCTTC.

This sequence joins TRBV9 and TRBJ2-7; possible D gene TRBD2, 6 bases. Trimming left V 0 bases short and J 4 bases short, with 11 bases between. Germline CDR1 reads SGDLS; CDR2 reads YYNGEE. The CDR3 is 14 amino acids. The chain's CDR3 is CASSVGRGEYEQYF. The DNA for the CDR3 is TGTGCCAGCAGCGTAGGGCGGGGAGAGTACGAGCAGTACTTC.

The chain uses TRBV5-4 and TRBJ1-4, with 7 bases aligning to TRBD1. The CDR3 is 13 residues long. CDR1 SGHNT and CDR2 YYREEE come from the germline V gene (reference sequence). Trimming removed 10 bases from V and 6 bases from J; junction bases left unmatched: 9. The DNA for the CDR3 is TGTGCCGGAAAGGGGGCTTATGATGAAAAACTGTTTTTT. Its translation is CAGKGAYDEKLFF.

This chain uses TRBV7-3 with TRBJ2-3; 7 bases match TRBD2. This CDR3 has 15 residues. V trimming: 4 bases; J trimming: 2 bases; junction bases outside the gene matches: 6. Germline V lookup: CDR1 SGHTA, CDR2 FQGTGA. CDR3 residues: CASSSTGTNTDTQYF. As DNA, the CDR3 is TGTGCCAGCAGCTCGACCGGGACTAACACAGATACGCAGTATTTT. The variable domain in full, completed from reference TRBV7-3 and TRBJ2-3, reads GAGVSQTPSNKVTEKGKYVELRCDPISGHTALYWYRQSLGQGPEFLIYFQGTGAADDSGLPNDRFFAVRPEGSVSTLKIQRTERGDSAVYLCASSSTGTNTDTQYFGPGTRLTVL.

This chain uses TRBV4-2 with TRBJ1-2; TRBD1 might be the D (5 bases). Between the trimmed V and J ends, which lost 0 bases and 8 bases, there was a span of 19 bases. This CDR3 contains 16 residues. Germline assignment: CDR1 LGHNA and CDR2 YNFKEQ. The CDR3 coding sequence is TGTGCCAGCAGCCAAGATGGTCGGGCAGGGAAAAGGGGCTACACCTTC. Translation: CASSQDGRAGKRGYTF.

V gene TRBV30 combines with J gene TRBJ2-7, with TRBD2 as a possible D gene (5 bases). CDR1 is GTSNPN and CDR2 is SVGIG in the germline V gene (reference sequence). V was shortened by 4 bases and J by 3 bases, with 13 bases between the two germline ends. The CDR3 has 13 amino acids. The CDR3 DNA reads TGTGCCTGGAATCGGGGTCTTGACTACGAGCAGTACTTC. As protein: CAWNRGLDYEQYF. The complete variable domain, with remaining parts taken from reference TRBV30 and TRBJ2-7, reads SQTIHQWPATLVQPVGSPLSLECTVEGTSNPNLYWYRQAAGRGLQLLFYSVGIGQISSEVPQNLSASRPQDRQFILSSKKLLLSDSGFYLCAWNRGLDYEQYFGPGTRLTVT.

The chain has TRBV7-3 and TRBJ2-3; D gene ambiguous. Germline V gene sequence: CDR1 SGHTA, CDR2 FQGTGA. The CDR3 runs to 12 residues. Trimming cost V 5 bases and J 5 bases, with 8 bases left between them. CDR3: CASSDYGDTQYF. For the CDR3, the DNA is TGTGCCAGCAGCGATTACGGAGATACGCAGTATTTT. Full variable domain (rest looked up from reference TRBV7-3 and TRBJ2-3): GAGVSQTPSNKVTEKGKYVELRCDPISGHTALYWYRQSLGQGPEFLIYFQGTGAADDSGLPNDRFFAVRPEGSVSTLKIQRTERGDSAVYLCASSDYGDTQYFGPGTRLTVL.

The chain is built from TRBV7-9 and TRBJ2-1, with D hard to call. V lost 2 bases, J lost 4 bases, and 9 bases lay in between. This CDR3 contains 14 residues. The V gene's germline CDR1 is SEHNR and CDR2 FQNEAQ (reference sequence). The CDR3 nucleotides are TGTGCCAGCAGCTTAACACAGCCATACAATGAGCAGTTCTTC. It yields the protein CASSLTQPYNEQFF. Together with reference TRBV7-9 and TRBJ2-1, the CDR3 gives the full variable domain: DTGVSQNPRHKITKRGQNVTFRCDPISEHNRLYWYRQTLGQGPEFLTYFQNEAQLEKSRLLSDRFSAERPKGSFSTLEIQRTEQGDSAMYLCASSLTQPYNEQFFGPGTRLTVL.

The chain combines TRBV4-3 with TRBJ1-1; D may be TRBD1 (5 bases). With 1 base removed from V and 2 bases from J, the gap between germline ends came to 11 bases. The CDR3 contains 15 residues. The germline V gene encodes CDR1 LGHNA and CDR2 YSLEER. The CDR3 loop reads CASSQGRGSNTEAFF. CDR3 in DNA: TGCGCCAGCAGCCAAGGCCGGGGGTCCAACACTGAAGCTTTCTTT.

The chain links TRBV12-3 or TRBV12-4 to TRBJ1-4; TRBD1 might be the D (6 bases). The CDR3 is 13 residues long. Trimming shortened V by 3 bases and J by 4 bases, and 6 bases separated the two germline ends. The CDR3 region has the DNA TGTGCCAGCAGTTTGGACAGTAATGAAAAACTGTTTTTT. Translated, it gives CASSLDSNEKLFF.

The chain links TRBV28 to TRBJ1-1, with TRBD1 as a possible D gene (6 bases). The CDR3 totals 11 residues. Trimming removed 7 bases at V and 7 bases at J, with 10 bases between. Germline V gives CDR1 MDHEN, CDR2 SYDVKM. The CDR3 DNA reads TGTGCCAGCACCTCGGACAGTGAAGCTTTCTTT. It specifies CASTSDSEAFF.

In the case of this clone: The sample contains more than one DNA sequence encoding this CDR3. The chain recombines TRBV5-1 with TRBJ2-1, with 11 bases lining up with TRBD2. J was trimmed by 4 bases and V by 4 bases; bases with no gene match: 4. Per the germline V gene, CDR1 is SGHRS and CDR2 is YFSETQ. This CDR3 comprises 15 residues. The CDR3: CASSPGTSGYNEQFF. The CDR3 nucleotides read TGCGCCAGCAGCCCCGGGACTAGCGGTTACAATGAGCAGTTCTTC.

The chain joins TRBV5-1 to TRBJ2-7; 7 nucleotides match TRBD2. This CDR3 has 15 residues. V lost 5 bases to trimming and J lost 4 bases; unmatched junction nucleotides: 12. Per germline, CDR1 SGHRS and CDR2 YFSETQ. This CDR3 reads CASRKLASSEYEQYF. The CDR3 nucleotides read TGCGCCAGCAGAAAACTAGCGTCTTCAGAATACGAGCAGTACTTC. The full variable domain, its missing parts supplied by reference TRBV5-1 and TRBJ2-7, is KAGVTQTPRYLIKTRGQQVTLSCSPISGHRSVSWYQQTPGQGLQFLFEYFSETQRNKGNFPGRFSGRQFSNSRSEMNVSTLELGDSALYLCASRKLASSEYEQYFGPGTRLTVT.

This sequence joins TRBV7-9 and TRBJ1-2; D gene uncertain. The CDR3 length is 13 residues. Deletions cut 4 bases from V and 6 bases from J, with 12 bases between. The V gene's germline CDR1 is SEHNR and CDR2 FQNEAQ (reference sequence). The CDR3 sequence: CASSSGFAHGYTF. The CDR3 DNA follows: TGTGCCAGCAGCTCGGGATTCGCACATGGCTACACCTTC. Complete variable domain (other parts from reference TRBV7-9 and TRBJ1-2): DTGVSQNPRHKITKRGQNVTFRCDPISEHNRLYWYRQTLGQGPEFLTYFQNEAQLEKSRLLSDRFSAERPKGSFSTLEIQRTEQGDSAMYLCASSSGFAHGYTFGSGTRLTVV.

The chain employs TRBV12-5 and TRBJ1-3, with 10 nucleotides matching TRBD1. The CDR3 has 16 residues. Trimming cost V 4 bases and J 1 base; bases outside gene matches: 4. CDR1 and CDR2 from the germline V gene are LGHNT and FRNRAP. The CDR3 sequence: CASGSDRGLSGNTIYF. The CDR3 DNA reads TGTGCTAGTGGTTCCGACAGGGGGCTGTCTGGAAACACCATATATTTT.